These 20 T cell receptor beta chains were sequenced from one sample in a study of molecular identifiers for immune sequencing clone quantification. Using its own MiXCR run on the PCR reads, TCRdb lists one record per CDR3 protein. The data contain tens of thousands of distinct CDR3 sequences, 15% to 20% of them seen just once; the ten biggest clones take up approximately 1.5%. Sequencing input: naive CD8+ T cells from blood, with Jurkat cell RNA spiked in. Subset denoted: FACS-sorted CD8+CD4-CCR7+CD45RA+ naive T cells. The receptor set was obtained from a human donor in good health. Some libraries in this study had Jurkat cell RNA spiked in.

A word on this clonotype: This could be a read error, since a much larger clone is one nucleotide away. The chain uses TRBV11-3 and TRBJ2-7; TRBD1 might be the D (5 bases). This CDR3 has 15 residues. CDR1 is SGHNT, CDR2 YENEEA, per germline. The CDR3 protein is CAGSLGAGWIYEQYF. Written as DNA, the CDR3 is TGTGCCGGCAGCTTAGGGGCAGGGTGGATCTACGAGCAGTACTTC.

The chain joins TRBV27 to TRBJ2-7; possible D gene TRBD2, 5 bases. Trimming removed 5 bases at V and 3 bases at J, with 11 bases between. Germline loops: CDR1 MNHEY, CDR2 SMNVEV (reference sequence). The CDR3 runs 13 residues. CDR3 region: CASSPRSGYEQYF. The CDR3 DNA reads TGTGCCAGCAGTCCTCGCAGCGGCTACGAGCAGTACTTC.

The chain is built from TRBV27 and TRBJ2-3; tentative D call: TRBD2 (6 bases). Trimming shortened V by 3 bases and J by 2 bases, and 9 bases separated the two germline ends. Germline lookup yields CDR1 MNHEY and CDR2 SMNVEV (reference sequence). The CDR3 covers 14 residues. The CDR3 region is CASSLGLLTDTQYF. The DNA for the CDR3 is TGTGCCAGCAGTTTGGGACTCCTCACAGATACGCAGTATTTT.

This clonotype has a count of ten or more. This sequence joins TRBV27 and TRBJ2-7; D possibly corresponds to TRBD2 (5 bases). Germline CDR1 reads MNHEY; CDR2 reads SMNVEV (reference sequence). The CDR3 is made up of 16 amino acids. The V end lost 6 bases, the J end lost 2 bases, and 20 bases lay between the germline ends. The DNA for the CDR3 is TGTGCCAGCAGATCCTTCGCGGCGGGTACTCCCTACGAGCAGTACTTC. Translating gives CASRSFAAGTPYEQYF.

A few counts support this clonotype. This chain uses TRBV20-1 with TRBJ1-1; D remains ambiguous. Germline V gene lookup returns CDR1 DFQATT and CDR2 SNEGSKA (reference sequence). This CDR3 is built from 12 residues. Trimming cost V 1 base and J 1 base, with 4 bases left between them. CDR3 nucleotide sequence: TGCAGTGCTAGAGTCAGGAACACTGAAGCTTTCTTT. This encodes CSARVRNTEAFF.

This clonotype occurred many times. The J gene is TRBJ2-1, the V gene TRBV19; TRBD2 matches at 8 bases. CDR1 LNHDA and CDR2 SQIVND come from the germline V gene (reference sequence). The CDR3 is 13 amino acids. With V trimmed by 3 bases and J by 9 bases, 4 bases remained unmatched. The CDR3 DNA sequence: TGTGCCAGTAGTATTGGACTAGCCGGTGAGCAGTTCTTC. This encodes CASSIGLAGEQFF.

This clonotype was seen many times. This chain connects TRBV7-6 to TRBJ2-7; a weak D match, TRBD2 (6 bases). CDR1 is SGHVS, CDR2 FNYEAQ, per germline. V lost 8 bases, J lost 2 bases, and 16 bases lay in between. This CDR3 region has 14 residues. The DNA for the CDR3 is TGTGCCAGCTCTGCGGGGCCTCGGACCTACGAGCAGTACTTC. This translates into CASSAGPRTYEQYF.

The table lists this clonotype with many counts. J is TRBJ1-2 and V is TRBV5-4, with TRBD1 identical over 7 bases. CDR3 length: 15 residues. The V and J ends lost 2 bases and 0 bases, in that order; junction bases with no gene match: 4. Germline values: CDR1 SGHNT, CDR2 YYREEE (reference sequence). CDR3 residues: CASSLRDSPNYGYTF. The CDR3 nucleotides are TGTGCCAGCAGCTTAAGGGACAGCCCTAACTATGGCTACACCTTC.

V and J are TRBV9 and TRBJ2-1, with D possibly being TRBD1 (5 bases). The length of the CDR3 is 16 residues. V was clipped by 0 bases and J by 5 bases, with 15 bases between them. Germline V gene sequence: CDR1 SGDLS, CDR2 YYNGEE. The CDR3 reads CASSVDPSRADNEQFF. CDR3 bases: TGTGCCAGCAGCGTAGATCCCTCCAGGGCGGACAATGAGCAGTTCTTC.

This clonotype was seen at least ten times. The J gene is TRBJ2-3, the V gene TRBV29-1, with 11 positions matching TRBD2. V lost 6 bases to trimming and J lost 4 bases; unmatched junction nucleotides: 6. Germline lookup yields CDR1 SQVTM and CDR2 ANQGSEA. The CDR3 sequence is 14 residues long. As DNA, the CDR3 is TGCAGCGTCGCCGGGACTAGCGGCCCAGATACGCAGTATTTT. Translation: CSVAGTSGPDTQYF.

In its sample, this clonotype was seen many times. This chain joins TRBV23-1 and TRBJ2-3, with TRBD2 matching over 7 bases. TRBV23-1 is reported as an ORF; its role is uncertain. The CDR3 loop spans 14 amino acids. J was trimmed by 1 base and V by 4 bases; bases with no gene match: 2. In DNA form, the CDR3 reads TGCGCCAGCAGTCGGGAGGGACGCACAGATACGCAGTATTTT. Translated: CASSREGRTDTQYF.

This clonotype has ten or more counts. The genes are TRBV23-1 and TRBJ1-5; D gene unclear. TRBV23-1 is placed among ORFs of uncertain function. The CDR3 spans 14 residues. Deletions cut 0 bases from V and 5 bases from J, with 8 bases between. For the CDR3, the DNA is TGCGCCAGCAGTCAATCAGGGCAGTATCAGCCCCAGCATTTT. Translating it yields CASSQSGQYQPQHF.

Remarks on this clonotype: It may be a read error: a sequence one base away is much more abundant. Likely a read error: the CDR3 ends without its conserved phenylalanine or tryptophan. V usage is TRBV15 and J usage is TRBJ1-5, with D uncertain. Trimming pared 2 bases from V and 5 bases from J, leaving 13 bases between. The CDR3 consists of 15 residues. The germline gives CDR1 LNHNV, CDR2 YYDKDF (reference sequence). The CDR3: CATSRRMGKDQPQHS. As DNA, the CDR3 is TGTGCCACCAGCAGACGAATGGGGAAAGATCAGCCCCAGCATTCT.

This clonotype was seen repeatedly, ten times or more. This chain links TRBV5-4 with TRBJ2-3; D gene unclear. CDR3 length: 13 amino acids. From germline, CDR1 is SGHNT and CDR2 YYREEE (reference sequence). Between the trimmed V and J ends, which lost 2 bases and 5 bases, there was a span of 9 bases. CDR3 DNA sequence: TGTGCCAGCAGCTTCTGGGGTCAAGATACGCAGTATTTT. Its translation is CASSFWGQDTQYF.

This clonotype has ten or more counts. The chain recombines TRBV6-6 with TRBJ2-3; D uncertain. The CDR3 runs to 13 residues. Germline CDR1 reads MNHNY; CDR2 reads SVGAGI (reference sequence). V was cut by 11 bases and J by 6 bases, with 18 bases left in between. The CDR3 nucleotides read TGTGCCGGCGCCGCGCACTCTGGGGATACGCAGTATTTT. Residues: CAGAAHSGDTQYF.

In the case of this clonotype: A much larger clone differs from this one at a single base, so this may be a read error. The chain joins TRBV6-6 to TRBJ2-1, with 10 bases that match TRBD2. The CDR3 has 17 residues. The V gene's germline CDR1 is MNHNY and CDR2 SVGAGI (reference sequence). The V gene end was trimmed by 6 bases and the J gene end by 3 bases; junction bases not matched to a gene: 11. The CDR3 loop reads CASRPTSGKEGYNEQFF. For the CDR3, the DNA is TGTGCCAGCAGGCCCACTAGCGGGAAGGAAGGCTACAATGAGCAGTTCTTC.

This clonotype appeared a few times. The chain uses TRBV7-2 and TRBJ2-2; D gene ambiguous. The CDR3 is 12 residues long. Germline-derived CDR1 and CDR2 are SGHTA and FQGNSA. Trimming left V 8 bases short and J 8 bases short, with 12 bases between. CDR3 sequence (DNA): TGTGCCAGCTTCCTACATTGGGGGGAGCTGTTTTTT. Amino acids: CASFLHWGELFF.

Details on this clonotype: A read error may be the cause here, since a much bigger clone is one base away. The chain couples TRBV6-6 to TRBJ1-4; D not resolved. The CDR3 spans 13 residues. Germline V gene lookup returns CDR1 MNHNY and CDR2 SVGAGI (reference sequence). The CDR3 DNA reads as TGTGCCGGCAGTTCCCATCCGGCTGAAAAACTGTTTTTT. Protein product: CAGSSHPAEKLFF.

About this clonotype itself: Since a much larger clone is just one base distant, this may be a read error. V is TRBV6-5 and J is TRBJ2-1, with D unresolved. This CDR3 is 13 amino acids long. The V end lost 0 bases, the J end lost 10 bases, and 10 bases lay between the germline ends. Germline values: CDR1 MNHEY, CDR2 SVGAGI. The CDR3 DNA reads as TGTGCCAGCAGTTACTCGACGGCTGGGGAGCAGTTCTTC. This sequence encodes CASSYSTAGEQFF.

The chain links TRBV11-3 to TRBJ2-3; a possible D gene is TRBD2 (5 bases). Per germline, CDR1 SGHNT and CDR2 YENEEA. The CDR3 consists of 18 residues. V gave up 5 bases and J gave up 1 base, with 22 bases separating them. CDR3: CASSRVPKAEGGTDTQYF. CDR3 nucleotides: TGTGCCAGCAGCCGAGTCCCTAAAGCGGAAGGTGGCACAGATACGCAGTATTTT.